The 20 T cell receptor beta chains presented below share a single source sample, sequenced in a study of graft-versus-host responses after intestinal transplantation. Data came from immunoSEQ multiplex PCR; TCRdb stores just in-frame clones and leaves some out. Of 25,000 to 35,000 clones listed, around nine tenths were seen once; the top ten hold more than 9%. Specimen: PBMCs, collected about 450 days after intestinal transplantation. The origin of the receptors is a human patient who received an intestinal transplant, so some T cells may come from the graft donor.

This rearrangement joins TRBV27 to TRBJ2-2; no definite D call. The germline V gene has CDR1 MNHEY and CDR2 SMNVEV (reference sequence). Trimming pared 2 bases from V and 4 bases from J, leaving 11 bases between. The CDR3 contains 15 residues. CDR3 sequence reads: CASSLSWHFTGELFF. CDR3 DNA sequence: TGTGCCAGCAGTTTAAGTTGGCACTTCACCGGGGAGCTGTTTTTT.

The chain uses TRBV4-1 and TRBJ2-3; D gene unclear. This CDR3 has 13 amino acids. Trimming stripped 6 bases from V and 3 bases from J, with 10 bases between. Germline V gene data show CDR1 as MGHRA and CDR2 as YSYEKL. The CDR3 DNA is TGCGCCAGCAGAGGGTGGGAAACAGATACGCAGTATTTT. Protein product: CASRGWETDTQYF.

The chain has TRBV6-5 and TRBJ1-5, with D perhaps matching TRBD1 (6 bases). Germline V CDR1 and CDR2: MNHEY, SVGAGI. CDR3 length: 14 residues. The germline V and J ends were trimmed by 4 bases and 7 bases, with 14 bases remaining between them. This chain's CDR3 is CASSSFGGAQPQHF. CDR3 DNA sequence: TGTGCCAGCAGTTCTTTTGGGGGCGCCCAGCCCCAGCATTTT.

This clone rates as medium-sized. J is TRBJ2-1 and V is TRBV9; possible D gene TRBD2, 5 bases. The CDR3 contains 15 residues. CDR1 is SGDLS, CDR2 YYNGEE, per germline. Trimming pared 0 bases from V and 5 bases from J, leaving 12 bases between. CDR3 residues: CASSVDGLSNNEQFF. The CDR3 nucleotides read TGTGCCAGCAGCGTAGACGGACTTAGCAACAATGAGCAGTTCTTC.

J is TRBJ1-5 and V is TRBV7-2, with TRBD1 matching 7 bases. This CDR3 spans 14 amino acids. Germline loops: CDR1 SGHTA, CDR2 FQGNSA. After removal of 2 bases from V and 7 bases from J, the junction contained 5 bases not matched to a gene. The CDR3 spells CASSLKGAWQPQHF. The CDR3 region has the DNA TGTGCCAGCAGCTTAAAGGGGGCATGGCAGCCCCAGCATTTT.

Here the CDR3 reads CASSPGLPYNEQFF. CDR3 bases: TGTGCCAGCAGTCCGGGACTCCCTTACAATGAGCAGTTCTTC. The chain is built from TRBV28 and TRBJ2-1; perhaps TRBD2 as D (6 bases). Germline loops: CDR1 MDHEN, CDR2 SYDVKM. Trimming removed 5 bases from V and 4 bases from J, with 12 bases in between. The CDR3 contains 14 residues.

The CDR3 loop reads CASSYGGDTGELFF. CDR3 DNA: TGTGCCAGCAGTTACGGGGGCGACACCGGGGAGCTGTTTTTT. This chain joins TRBV6-5 and TRBJ2-2; possible D gene TRBD1, 6 bases. The V gene lost 2 bases and the J gene lost 3 bases, with 7 bases spanning the gap. Germline lookup yields CDR1 MNHEY and CDR2 SVGAGI. The CDR3 runs to 14 residues.

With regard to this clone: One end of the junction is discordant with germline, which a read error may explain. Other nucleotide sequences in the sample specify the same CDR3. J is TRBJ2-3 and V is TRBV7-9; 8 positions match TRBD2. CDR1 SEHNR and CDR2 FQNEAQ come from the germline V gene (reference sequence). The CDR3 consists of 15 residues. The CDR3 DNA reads TGTGCCAGCAGCTTTGCGGGGGGAAGCACTGATACGCAGTATTTT. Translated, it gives CASSFAGGSTDTQYF.

The CDR3 DNA is TGTGCCAGCAGCTTGGGTATAGGGAACACAGATACGCAGTATTTT. Translating it yields CASSLGIGNTDTQYF. The chain has TRBV5-6 and TRBJ2-3; D unclear. The germline V gene has CDR1 SGHDT and CDR2 YYEEEE. Deletions cut 0 bases from V and 2 bases from J, with 10 bases between. The CDR3 is 15 amino acids.

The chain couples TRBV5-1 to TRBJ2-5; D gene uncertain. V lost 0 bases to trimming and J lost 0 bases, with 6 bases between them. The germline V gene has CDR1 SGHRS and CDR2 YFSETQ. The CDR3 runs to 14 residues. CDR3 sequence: CASSLASHQETQYF. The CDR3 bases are TGCGCCAGCAGCTTGGCCAGCCACCAAGAGACCCAGTACTTC. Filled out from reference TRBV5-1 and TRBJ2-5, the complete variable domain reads KAGVTQTPRYLIKTRGQQVTLSCSPISGHRSVSWYQQTPGQGLQFLFEYFSETQRNKGNFPGRFSGRQFSNSRSEMNVSTLELGDSALYLCASSLASHQETQYFGPGTRLLVL.

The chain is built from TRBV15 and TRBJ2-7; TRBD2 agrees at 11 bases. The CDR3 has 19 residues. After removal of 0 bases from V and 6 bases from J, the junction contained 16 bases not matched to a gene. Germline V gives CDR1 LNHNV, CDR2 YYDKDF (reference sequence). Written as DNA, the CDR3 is TGTGCCACCAGCAGAGATCAAAGGAGACTAGCGGGACCCTCTACCGAGCAGTACTTC. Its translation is CATSRDQRRLAGPSTEQYF.

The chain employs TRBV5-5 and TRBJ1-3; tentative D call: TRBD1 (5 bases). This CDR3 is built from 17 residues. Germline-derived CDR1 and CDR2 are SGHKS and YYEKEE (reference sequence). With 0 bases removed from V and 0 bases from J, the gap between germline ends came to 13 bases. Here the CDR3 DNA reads TGTGCCAGCAGCTTGGCCACGGGACCGTACTCTGGAAACACCATATATTTT. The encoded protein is CASSLATGPYSGNTIYF.

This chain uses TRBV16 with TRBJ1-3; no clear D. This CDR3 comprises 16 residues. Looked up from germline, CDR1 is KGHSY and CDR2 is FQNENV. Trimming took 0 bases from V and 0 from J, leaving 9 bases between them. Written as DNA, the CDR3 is TGTGCCAGCAGCCAATCGTTCAGCCTCTCTGGAAACACCATATATTTT. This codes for CASSQSFSLSGNTIYF.

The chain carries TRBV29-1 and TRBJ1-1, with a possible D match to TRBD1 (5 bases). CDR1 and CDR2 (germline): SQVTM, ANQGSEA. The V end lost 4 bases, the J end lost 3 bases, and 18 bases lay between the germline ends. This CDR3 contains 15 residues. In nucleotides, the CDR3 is TGCAGCGTTGGGAAGTGGGGGGGAACGGACACTGAAGCTTTCTTT. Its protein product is CSVGKWGGTDTEAFF.

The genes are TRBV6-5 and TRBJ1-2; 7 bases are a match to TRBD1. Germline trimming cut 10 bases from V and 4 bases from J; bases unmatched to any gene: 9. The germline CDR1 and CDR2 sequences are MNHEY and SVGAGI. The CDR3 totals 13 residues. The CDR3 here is CATPGQNLYGYTF. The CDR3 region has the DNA TGTGCCACCCCGGGACAGAACCTCTATGGCTACACCTTC.

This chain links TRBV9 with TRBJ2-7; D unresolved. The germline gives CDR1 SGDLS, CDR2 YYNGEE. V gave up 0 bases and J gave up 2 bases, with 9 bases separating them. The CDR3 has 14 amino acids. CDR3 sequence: CASSVVGSPYEQYF. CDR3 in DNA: TGTGCCAGCAGCGTAGTGGGCAGCCCCTACGAGCAGTACTTC.

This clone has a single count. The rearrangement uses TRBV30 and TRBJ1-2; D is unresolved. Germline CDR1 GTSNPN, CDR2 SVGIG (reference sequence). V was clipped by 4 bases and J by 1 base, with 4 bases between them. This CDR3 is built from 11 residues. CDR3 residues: CAWKDNYGYTF. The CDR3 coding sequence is TGTGCCTGGAAAGATAACTATGGCTACACCTTC.

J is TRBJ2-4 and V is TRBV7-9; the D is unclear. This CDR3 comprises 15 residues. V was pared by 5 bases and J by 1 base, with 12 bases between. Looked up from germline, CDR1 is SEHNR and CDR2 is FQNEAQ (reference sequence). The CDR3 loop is CASSPPGPAKNIQYF. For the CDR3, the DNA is TGTGCCAGCAGCCCACCGGGCCCGGCCAAAAACATTCAGTACTTC.

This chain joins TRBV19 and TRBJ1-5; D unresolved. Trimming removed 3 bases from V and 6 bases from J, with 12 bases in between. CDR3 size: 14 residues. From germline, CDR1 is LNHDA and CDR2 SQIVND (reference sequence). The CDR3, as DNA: TGTGCCAGTAGTATTGGGGAAACGGGTCAGCCCCAGCATTTT. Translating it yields CASSIGETGQPQHF.

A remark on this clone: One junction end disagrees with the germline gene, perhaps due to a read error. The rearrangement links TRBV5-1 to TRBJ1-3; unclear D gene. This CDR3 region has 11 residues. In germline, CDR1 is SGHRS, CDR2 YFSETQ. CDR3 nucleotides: TGCGCCAGCAGCTATGGAGACACCATATATTTT. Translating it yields CASSYGDTIYF.